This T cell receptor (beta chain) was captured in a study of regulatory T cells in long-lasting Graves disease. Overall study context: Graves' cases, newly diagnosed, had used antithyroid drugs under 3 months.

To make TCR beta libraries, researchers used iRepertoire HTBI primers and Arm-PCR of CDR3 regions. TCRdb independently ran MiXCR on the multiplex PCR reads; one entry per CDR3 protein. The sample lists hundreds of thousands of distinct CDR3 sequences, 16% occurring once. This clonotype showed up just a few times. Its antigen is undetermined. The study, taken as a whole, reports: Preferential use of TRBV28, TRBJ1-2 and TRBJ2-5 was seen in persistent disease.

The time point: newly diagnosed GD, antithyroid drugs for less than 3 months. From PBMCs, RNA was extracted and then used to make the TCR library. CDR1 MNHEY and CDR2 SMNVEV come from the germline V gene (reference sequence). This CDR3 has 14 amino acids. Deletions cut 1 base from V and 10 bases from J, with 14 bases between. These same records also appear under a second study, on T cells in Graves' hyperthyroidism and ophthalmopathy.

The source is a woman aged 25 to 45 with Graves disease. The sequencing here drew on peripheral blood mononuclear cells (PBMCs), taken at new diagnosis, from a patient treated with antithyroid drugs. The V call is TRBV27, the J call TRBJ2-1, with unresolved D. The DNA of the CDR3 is TGTGCCAGCAGTTTATGGGCCTCCCCGTGGGAGCAGTTCTTC. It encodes CASSLWASPWEQFF.